Below, 20 T cell receptor beta chains from the same sample are listed, as sequenced in a study of blood T cell repertoires in COVID-19. Measured with immunoSEQ multiplex PCR; TCRdb has only the in-frame clones, and not every one. The data contain about 220,000 clones, roughly 88% of them singletons. The sequenced material came from peripheral blood. The receptor set was obtained from a man aged 50-59 years with active or convalescent COVID-19.

This rearrangement joins TRBV28 to TRBJ2-1; the match to TRBD2 covers 10 bases. With V trimmed by 3 bases and J by 6 bases, 8 bases remained unmatched. The germline gives CDR1 MDHEN, CDR2 SYDVKM. The CDR3 runs to 16 residues. CDR3: CASSFPVGLAANEQFF. The CDR3 coding sequence is TGTGCCAGCAGTTTCCCCGTAGGACTAGCGGCCAATGAGCAGTTCTTC. The complete variable domain, with remaining parts taken from reference TRBV28 and TRBJ2-1, reads DVKVTQSSRYLVKRTGEKVFLECVQDMDHENMFWYRQDPGLGLRLIYFSYDVKMKEKGDIPEGYSVSREKKERFSLILESASTNQTSMYLCASSFPVGLAANEQFFGPGTRLTVL.

The genes are TRBV28 and TRBJ1-5, with D possibly being TRBD1 (6 bases). This CDR3 is built from 15 residues. V was cut by 6 bases and J by 1 base, with 13 bases left in between. CDR1 is MDHEN, CDR2 SYDVKM, per germline. The CDR3 is CASRYSGGSNQPQHF. The CDR3 nucleotides are TGTGCCAGCAGGTATAGTGGGGGCAGCAATCAGCCCCAGCATTTT. The entire variable domain, with the rest obtained from reference TRBV28 and TRBJ1-5, is as follows: DVKVTQSSRYLVKRTGEKVFLECVQDMDHENMFWYRQDPGLGLRLIYFSYDVKMKEKGDIPEGYSVSREKKERFSLILESASTNQTSMYLCASRYSGGSNQPQHFGDGTRLSIL.

This chain links TRBV6-6 with TRBJ1-2; TRBD1 agrees at 9 bases. V was clipped by 5 bases and J by 4 bases; unmatched bases: 8. The CDR3 length is 15 residues. The V gene's germline CDR1 is MNHNY and CDR2 SVGAGI (reference sequence). In nucleotides, the CDR3 is TGTGCCAGCAGTGCCCGGGACAGGGACCTCTATGGCTACACCTTC. Protein product: CASSARDRDLYGYTF.

The V gene is TRBV19, the J gene TRBJ2-3; D unresolved. Germline assignment: CDR1 LNHDA and CDR2 SQIVND (reference sequence). V lost 1 base, J lost 9 bases, and 8 bases lay in between. The CDR3 consists of 12 residues. The CDR3 DNA is TGTGCCAGTAGTATAGGCGGCGAAACGCAGTATTTT. It is translated as CASSIGGETQYF.

This clone was counted a few times. The CDR3 protein is CASSFGQHNEKLFF. The CDR3 DNA is TGCGCCAGCAGCTTCGGACAGCATAATGAAAAACTGTTTTTT. This chain links TRBV5-1 with TRBJ1-4; weak D call: TRBD1 (6 bases). The CDR3 has 14 amino acids. Germline lookup yields CDR1 SGHRS and CDR2 YFSETQ. Between the trimmed V and J ends, which lost 2 bases and 4 bases, there was a span of 9 bases. Drawing the rest from reference TRBV5-1 and TRBJ1-4, the complete variable domain is KAGVTQTPRYLIKTRGQQVTLSCSPISGHRSVSWYQQTPGQGLQFLFEYFSETQRNKGNFPGRFSGRQFSNSRSEMNVSTLELGDSALYLCASSFGQHNEKLFFGSGTQLSVL.

The V gene is TRBV2, the J gene TRBJ1-6; D is unresolved. CDR1 SNHLY and CDR2 FYNNEI come from the germline V gene. The V gene lost 1 base and the J gene lost 14 bases, with 9 bases spanning the gap. CDR3 length: 12 amino acids. CDR3 amino acids: CASSEGRGTLHF. CDR3 DNA: TGTGCCAGCAGTGAAGGGCGGGGTACCCTCCACTTT.

The V gene is TRBV18, the J gene TRBJ2-7, with 7 bases matching TRBD1. Germline CDR1 KGHSH, CDR2 LQKENI. The J segment lost 6 bases and the V segment lost 5 bases, leaving 7 bases of the junction unmatched. This CDR3 is 13 amino acids long. CDR3 loop: CASSTGTASEQYF. CDR3 coding DNA: TGTGCCAGCTCAACCGGGACAGCTTCCGAGCAGTACTTC.

The gene calls are TRBV30 and TRBJ2-5; D is undetermined. Germline lookup yields CDR1 GTSNPN and CDR2 SVGIG (reference sequence). V was shortened by 0 bases and J by 2 bases, with 7 bases between the two germline ends. This CDR3 spans 13 amino acids. The CDR3 protein is CAWSVTLQETQYF. CDR3 nucleotides: TGTGCCTGGAGTGTAACACTACAAGAGACCCAGTACTTC.

This chain joins TRBV5-1 and TRBJ2-1; possibly TRBD2 for D (6 bases). CDR1 and CDR2 from the germline V gene are SGHRS and YFSETQ. The CDR3 loop spans 13 amino acids. With 1 base removed from V and 8 bases from J, the gap between germline ends came to 10 bases. The CDR3 coding sequence is TGCGCCAGCAGCTTGAGGAGGGACCATGAGCAGTTCTTC. It encodes CASSLRRDHEQFF. The variable domain in full, completed from reference TRBV5-1 and TRBJ2-1, reads KAGVTQTPRYLIKTRGQQVTLSCSPISGHRSVSWYQQTPGQGLQFLFEYFSETQRNKGNFPGRFSGRQFSNSRSEMNVSTLELGDSALYLCASSLRRDHEQFFGPGTRLTVL.

The chain employs TRBV4-3 and TRBJ1-5; the match to TRBD1 covers 7 bases. This CDR3 region has 17 residues. Looked up from germline, CDR1 is LGHNA and CDR2 is YSLEER. V was pared by 0 bases and J by 3 bases, with 8 bases of the junction left unmatched. DNA for the CDR3: TGCGCCAGCAGCCAAGAGCAGGGGGGTGAGAACAATCAGCCCCAGCATTTT. It yields the protein CASSQEQGGENNQPQHF.

In its sample, this clone was seen once. The chain joins TRBV6-1 to TRBJ1-5; D is perhaps TRBD1 (5 bases). CDR3 length: 16 residues. Germline CDR1 is MNHNS and CDR2 is SASEGT. V was clipped by 2 bases and J by 1 base, with 12 bases between them. The CDR3 reads CASSERVGGSNQPQHF. CDR3 coding DNA: TGTGCCAGCAGTGAAAGGGTCGGGGGGAGCAATCAGCCCCAGCATTTT.

The V gene is TRBV12-5, the J gene TRBJ1-1; D ambiguous. CDR1 and CDR2 from the germline V gene are LGHNT and FRNRAP. The V end lost 6 bases, the J end lost 0 bases, and 11 bases lay between the germline ends. The CDR3 consists of 14 residues. The CDR3 protein is CASGSDTMNTEAFF. The CDR3 DNA is TGTGCTAGTGGGTCTGACACGATGAACACTGAAGCTTTCTTT.

The V call is TRBV5-1, the J call TRBJ1-1; D is unresolved. Trimming pared 3 bases from V and 1 base from J, leaving 7 bases between. The CDR3 covers 13 residues. Germline CDR1 reads SGHRS; CDR2 reads YFSETQ. The CDR3: CASSYQENTEAFF. In DNA form, the CDR3 reads TGCGCCAGCAGCTATCAGGAGAACACTGAAGCTTTCTTT. Full variable domain (outside the CDR3, taken from reference TRBV5-1 and TRBJ1-1): KAGVTQTPRYLIKTRGQQVTLSCSPISGHRSVSWYQQTPGQGLQFLFEYFSETQRNKGNFPGRFSGRQFSNSRSEMNVSTLELGDSALYLCASSYQENTEAFFGQGTRLTVV.

The CDR3 DNA is TGTGCCAGCTCGCCAATAGCGGGAGCAGGGGAGCAGTACTTC. This gives the protein CASSPIAGAGEQYF. This chain joins TRBV18 and TRBJ2-7; TRBD2 aligns across 9 bases. This CDR3 contains 14 residues. In germline, CDR1 is KGHSH, CDR2 LQKENI. With V trimmed by 6 bases and J by 7 bases, 10 bases remained unmatched.

The chain has TRBV2 and TRBJ2-7; a possible D gene is TRBD2 (6 bases). Per germline, CDR1 SNHLY and CDR2 FYNNEI. CDR3 length equals 13 residues. V was shortened by 4 bases and J by 6 bases, with 13 bases between the two germline ends. CDR3 in amino acids: CASSVAGTGEQYV. Written as DNA, the CDR3 is TGTGCCAGCAGTGTCGCGGGGACGGGCGAGCAGTACGTC.

The chain employs TRBV13 and TRBJ2-3; tentative D call: TRBD2 (7 bases). Trimming took off 1 base at V and 10 bases at J, with 21 bases between the two ends. Germline CDR1 is PRHDT and CDR2 is FYEKMQ (reference sequence). The CDR3 spans 16 residues. CDR3 sequence: CASSLAGGGSLAAQYF. CDR3 in DNA: TGTGCCAGCAGCTTAGCCGGGGGCGGCTCCCTAGCGGCGCAGTATTTT. The complete variable domain, with remaining parts taken from reference TRBV13 and TRBJ2-3, reads AAGVIQSPRHLIKEKRETATLKCYPIPRHDTVYWYQQGPGQDPQFLISFYEKMQSDKGSIPDRFSAQQFSDYHSELNMSSLELGDSALYFCASSLAGGGSLAAQYFGPGTRLTVL.

The chain joins TRBV5-5 to TRBJ1-1; D remains unclear. This CDR3 spans 13 amino acids. CDR1 SGHKS and CDR2 YYEKEE come from the germline V gene (reference sequence). With 0 bases removed from V and 11 bases from J, the gap between germline ends came to 14 bases. Here the CDR3 DNA reads TGTGCCAGCAGCTTGGTAGGTTCTTGGGAGGCTTTCTTT. Protein: CASSLVGSWEAFF.

V is TRBV27 and J is TRBJ1-4; D gene unclear. Germline values: CDR1 MNHEY, CDR2 SMNVEV (reference sequence). This CDR3 has 12 amino acids. V was clipped by 8 bases and J by 7 bases, with 11 bases between them. For the CDR3, the DNA is TGTGCCAGCGGAGAGTTTGGTGAAAAACTGTTTTTT. Translated: CASGEFGEKLFF. The full variable domain, completed using reference TRBV27 and TRBJ1-4, is EAQVTQNPRYLITVTGKKLTVTCSQNMNHEYMSWYRQDPGLGLRQIYYSMNVEVTDKGDVPEGYKVSRKEKRNFPLILESPSPNQTSLYFCASGEFGEKLFFGSGTQLSVL.

This chain joins TRBV18 and TRBJ2-7; 8 nucleotides align to TRBD2. This CDR3 spans 16 amino acids. The germline V gene has CDR1 KGHSH and CDR2 LQKENI. The junction had 17 bases not matched to a gene; V was cut back by 6 bases and J by 7 bases. CDR3 bases: TGTGCCAGCTCTCATGCCCAGGGACTAGACCGCCGGGAGCAGTACTTC. This codes for CASSHAQGLDRREQYF.

The chain links TRBV4-3 to TRBJ2-1, with 10 bases lining up with TRBD2. The CDR3 has 18 residues. Germline loops: CDR1 LGHNA, CDR2 YSLEER. The V segment lost 0 bases and the J segment 0 bases; nucleotides outside the gene matches: 5. This CDR3 reads CASSQESGRAISYNEQFF. CDR3 in DNA: TGCGCCAGCAGCCAAGAAAGCGGGAGGGCCATCTCCTACAATGAGCAGTTCTTC.